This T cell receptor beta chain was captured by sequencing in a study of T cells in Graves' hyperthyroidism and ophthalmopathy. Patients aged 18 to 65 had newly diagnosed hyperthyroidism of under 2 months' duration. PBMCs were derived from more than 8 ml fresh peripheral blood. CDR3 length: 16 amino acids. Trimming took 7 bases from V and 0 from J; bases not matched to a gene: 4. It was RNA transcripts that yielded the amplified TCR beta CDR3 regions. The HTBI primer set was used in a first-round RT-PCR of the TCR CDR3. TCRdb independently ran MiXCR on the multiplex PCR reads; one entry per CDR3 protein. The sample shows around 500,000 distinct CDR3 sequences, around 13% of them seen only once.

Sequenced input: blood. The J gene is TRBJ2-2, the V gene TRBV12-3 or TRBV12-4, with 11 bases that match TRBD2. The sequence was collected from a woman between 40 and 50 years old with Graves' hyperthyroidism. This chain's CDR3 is CASIISGRANTGELFF. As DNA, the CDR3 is TGTGCCAGCATTATTAGCGGGAGGGCGAACACCGGGGAGCTGTTTTTT.